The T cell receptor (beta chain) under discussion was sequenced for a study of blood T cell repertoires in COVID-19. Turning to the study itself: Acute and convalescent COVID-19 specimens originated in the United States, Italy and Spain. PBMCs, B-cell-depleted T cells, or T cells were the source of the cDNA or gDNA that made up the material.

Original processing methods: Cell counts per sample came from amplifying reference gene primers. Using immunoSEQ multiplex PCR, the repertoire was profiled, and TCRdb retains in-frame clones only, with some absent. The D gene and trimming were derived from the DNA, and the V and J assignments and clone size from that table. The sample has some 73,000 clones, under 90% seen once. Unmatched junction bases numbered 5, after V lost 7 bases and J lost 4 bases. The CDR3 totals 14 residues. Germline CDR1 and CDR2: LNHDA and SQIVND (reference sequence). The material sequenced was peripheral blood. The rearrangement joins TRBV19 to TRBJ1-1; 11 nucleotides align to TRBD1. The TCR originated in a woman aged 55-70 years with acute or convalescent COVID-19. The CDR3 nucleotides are TGTGCCAGTATCCGGACAGGGGGCTCCACTGAAGCTTTCTTT. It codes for CASIRTGGSTEAFF.